The 13 T cell receptor beta chains given below trace back to one sample, sequenced in a study of T cells in Graves' hyperthyroidism and ophthalmopathy (dated 2019 in TCRdb). The library relied on multiplex PCR. TCRdb names Illumina HiSeq 2000 as the instrument used. The TCR beta CDR3 regions were amplified from RNA transcripts. The TCR CDR3 was subjected to a first round of RT-PCR using the HTBI primer set and the Qiagen OneStep RT-PCR kit. TCRdb redid the processing of the public reads, applying fastp at Q25 and MiXCR, and retained in-frame beta chains. Rows are combined by CDR3 protein, so each entry shows the most common genes and DNA. The sample data list around 340,000 distinct CDR3 sequences, and 15% to 20% of these were observed just once. 15% to 18% of the sample lies in the top ten. Sequenced sample: blood. Receptor source: a woman aged 40-49 years with Graves' ophthalmopathy.

This clonotype was counted a few times. This rearrangement joins TRBV3-1 to TRBJ2-7; 10 bases agree with TRBD2. Germline-derived CDR1 and CDR2 are LGHDT and YNNKEL (reference sequence). This CDR3 spans 22 amino acids. V dropped 4 bases and J dropped 3; count of bases not matched to a gene: 27. This CDR3 reads CASSPGTSATEVVRLYYYEQYF. In DNA form, the CDR3 reads TGTGCCAGCAGCCCAGGGACTAGCGCCACGGAGGTGGTCCGACTTTATTACTACGAGCAGTACTTC.

This clonotype was seen more than once but under ten times. The V call is TRBV4-3, the J call TRBJ2-7; 8 bases agree with TRBD2. Germline CDR1 reads LGHNA; CDR2 reads YSLEER. After removal of 0 bases from V and 2 bases from J, the junction contained 3 bases not matched to a gene. The CDR3 runs to 15 residues. This CDR3 reads CASSQELADPYEQYF. The CDR3 DNA reads as TGCGCCAGCAGCCAAGAACTAGCGGACCCCTACGAGCAGTACTTC.

The genes are TRBV11-1 and TRBJ2-5; D may be TRBD1 (5 bases). The CDR3 runs 15 residues. Germline values: CDR1 SGHAT, CDR2 FQDESV (reference sequence). V was pared by 1 base and J by 5 bases, with 14 bases between. CDR3 region: CASSLGGRVGETQYF. CDR3 sequence (DNA): TGTGCCAGCAGCTTAGGTGGCAGGGTTGGCGAGACCCAGTACTTC.

This clonotype showed up many times. The CDR3 loop is CAWTGTGGYEQYF. CDR3 nucleotide sequence: TGTGCCTGGACCGGGACAGGGGGCTACGAGCAGTACTTC. V is TRBV30 and J is TRBJ2-7; TRBD1 agrees at 11 bases. CDR1 GTSNPN and CDR2 SVGIG come from the germline V gene (reference sequence). The J segment lost 3 bases and the V segment lost 4 bases, leaving 2 bases of the junction unmatched. The CDR3 has 13 amino acids.

This clonotype was found many times. The V gene is TRBV4-1, the J gene TRBJ2-7; tentatively, D is TRBD1 (6 bases). CDR3 length: 16 residues. From germline, CDR1 is MGHRA and CDR2 YSYEKL. Trimming took off 0 bases at V and 2 bases at J, with 14 bases between the two ends. CDR3 region: CASSQDAMAGAYEQYF. The DNA of the CDR3 is TGCGCCAGCAGCCAAGACGCCATGGCAGGGGCCTACGAGCAGTACTTC.

This clonotype was observed a handful of times. The chain joins TRBV19 to TRBJ2-5; a weak D match, TRBD2 (6 bases). This CDR3 region has 14 residues. Trimming took off 1 base at V and 1 base at J, with 7 bases between the two ends. Germline CDR1 is LNHDA and CDR2 is SQIVND (reference sequence). The CDR3 here is CASSIGRGQETQYF. The CDR3 nucleotides read TGTGCCAGTAGTATAGGGAGGGGCCAAGAGACCCAGTACTTC.

This clonotype showed up just a few times. CDR3 amino acids: CASSQDQAVAYGYTF. The CDR3 nucleotides read TGTGCCAGCAGCCAAGATCAGGCCGTTGCCTATGGCTACACCTTC. The chain recombines TRBV3-1 with TRBJ1-2; D is unclear. The V end lost 0 bases, the J end lost 4 bases, and 12 bases lay between the germline ends. The germline CDR1 and CDR2 sequences are LGHDT and YNNKEL (reference sequence). The length of the CDR3 is 15 residues. Supplemented by reference TRBV3-1 and TRBJ1-2, the full variable domain reads DTAVSQTPKYLVTQMGNDKSIKCEQNLGHDTMYWYKQDSKKFLKIMFSYNNKELIINETVPNRFSPKSPDKAHLNLHINSLELGDSAVYFCASSQDQAVAYGYTFGSGTRLTVV.

This clonotype has at least ten counts. The genes are TRBV9 and TRBJ2-7; D is uncertain. CDR3 length: 13 amino acids. Germline V lookup: CDR1 SGDLS, CDR2 YYNGEE. V lost 3 bases, J lost 2 bases, and 9 bases lay in between. CDR3 sequence: CASSGDFPYEQYF. CDR3 coding DNA: TGTGCCAGCAGCGGCGACTTCCCCTACGAGCAGTACTTC.

This clonotype was counted many times. This chain joins TRBV10-3 and TRBJ2-5; D is possibly TRBD2 (6 bases). The germline V gene encodes CDR1 ENHRY and CDR2 SYGVKD. Trimming left V 4 bases short and J 5 bases short, with 11 bases between. The CDR3 is 13 residues long. The CDR3 nucleotides are TGTGCCATCAGTGGGTCTAGCGTGGAGACCCAGTACTTC. It specifies CAISGSSVETQYF.

This clonotype has at least ten counts. The rearrangement uses TRBV6-1 and TRBJ2-5, with a weak D call TRBD2 (5 bases). Germline CDR1 and CDR2: MNHNS and SASEGT. The V end lost 6 bases, the J end lost 6 bases, and 8 bases lay between the germline ends. This CDR3 is built from 11 residues. The CDR3 coding sequence is TGTGCCAGCAGAATCGGGAAGACCCAGTACTTC. Translated: CASRIGKTQYF.

This clonotype was recorded many times. The chain joins TRBV9 to TRBJ2-7, with 8 bases matching TRBD2. The J segment lost 7 bases and the V segment lost 4 bases, leaving 10 bases of the junction unmatched. Germline-derived CDR1 and CDR2 are SGDLS and YYNGEE. The CDR3 covers 14 residues. This CDR3 is CASSPNAGGYEQYF. CDR3 nucleotides: TGTGCCAGCAGCCCAAACGCGGGGGGTTATGAGCAGTACTTC.

This clonotype was detected ten times or more. The chain combines TRBV9 with TRBJ1-2, with 7 bases fitting TRBD1. Losses at the gene ends were 3 bases for V and 4 bases for J; bases not matched to a gene: 3. CDR1 and CDR2 from the germline V gene are SGDLS and YYNGEE. CDR3 length: 13 residues. The chain's CDR3 is CASSGDRVYGYTF. The CDR3 region has the DNA TGTGCCAGCAGCGGAGACAGGGTCTATGGCTACACCTTC.

This clonotype was detected only a few times. J is TRBJ2-5 and V is TRBV5-1, with 7 bases fitting TRBD1. The length of the CDR3 is 17 residues. The J segment lost 1 base and the V segment lost 4 bases, leaving 13 bases of the junction unmatched. Germline-derived CDR1 and CDR2 are SGHRS and YFSETQ. The CDR3 sequence: CASSKGTALFPQETQYF. CDR3 bases: TGCGCCAGCAGCAAAGGGACAGCTCTTTTTCCCCAAGAGACCCAGTACTTC.